Listed here is a single T cell receptor (beta chain). These data come from a study of shared clonotypes between healthy human individuals. The study drew its donors from healthy HIV-negative adults without recent acute infections or vaccinations. Several immunoSEQ 96-well plates shared each subset's DNA, each plate a replicate. Unsorted PBMC samples were amplified in replicate PCRs containing roughly 300 ng DNA, 25,000 to 35,000 T cell genomes. Measured with immunoSEQ multiplex PCR; TCRdb has only the in-frame clones, and not every one. The data show approximately 510,000 clones, roughly 78% seen once. The CDR3 has 13 residues. Trimming cost V 8 bases and J 1 base, with 14 bases left between them. CDR1 is GTSNPN, CDR2 SVGIG, per germline (reference sequence).

The clonotype originates from a woman between 40 and 50 years old in good health. Some clones in this sample may be carry-over from other donors' samples. Sequenced sample: PBMCs. The chain joins TRBV30 to TRBJ1-1; no clear D gene. CDR3 sequence reads: CAGKQLPNTEAFF. Written as DNA, the CDR3 is TGTGCCGGCAAACAGTTACCGAACACTGAAGCTTTCTTT. The variable domain in full, completed from reference TRBV30 and TRBJ1-1, reads SQTIHQWPATLVQPVGSPLSLECTVEGTSNPNLYWYRQAAGRGLQLLFYSVGIGQISSEVPQNLSASRPQDRQFILSSKKLLLSDSGFYLCAGKQLPNTEAFFGQGTRLTVV.